This T cell receptor (beta chain) was sequenced in a study of radiotherapy plus CTLA-4 blockade in lung cancer (dated by TCRdb to the late 2010s). With regard to the full study: Among the enrolled patients, about 19% had an objective response, and 25% to 40% reached disease control.

The research as a whole found: The strongest predictors of response, as reported, were early dynamic changes in blood T cell clones along with a rise in serum interferon-beta after radiation. After treatment with radiotherapy and ipilimumab, TCR clones that originated in tumors expanded in peripheral blood.

Turning to this clone: Its antigen has not been determined. No qualities accompany the bases; no much larger clone lies one base away.

Focal radiation therapy combined with CTLA-4 blockade (ipilimumab) was tested in patients with chemo-refractory metastatic non-small-cell lung cancer. Libraries were built with the immunoSEQ multiplex PCR assay. Sourced from immuneACCESS, this table was stored by TCRdb with only in-frame sequences that have V and J called. A share of the clones is absent; for the studies checked, an unresolved V gene accounts for under half, and the remainder has no known explanation. The sample yields 78,000 or so clones; 70% to 90% were counted once. Around 1% of the sample rests with the top ten. The source of this sequence is a human donor with non-small cell lung cancer who had stable disease on radiotherapy plus ipilimumab. The input for sequencing was peripheral blood, taken from a patient treated with radiotherapy plus ipilimumab.

The CDR3 reads CASSKDRGGYGYTF. The DNA is as follows: TGTGCCAGCAGTAAGGACAGGGGGGGCTATGGCTACACCTTC. The chain is encoded by TRBV6-1 joined to TRBJ1-2; 10 central nucleotides agree with TRBD1. Inclusive of the bounding cysteine and phenylalanine, the CDR3 is 14 residues long. Solely the CDR3 DNA is kept, with 42 bases framed from the first base. Here V drops 5 bases and J drops 4 bases, and the junction holds 4 bases not matched to any gene. According to the germline V gene, CDR1 reads MNHNS and CDR2 reads SASEGT.